The next 30 T cell receptor beta chains were all read from a single sample in a study of T cell repertoires in cytomegalovirus infection. TCRdb called the reads again in MiXCR, with one record for every CDR3 protein. The sample carries approximately 290,000 distinct CDR3 sequences, roughly 23% recorded once. The source material was PBMCs. Receptor source: a human donor in good health (CMV status not recorded). Some clones in this sample may be carry-over from other donors' samples.

This clonotype was found many times. The gene calls are TRBV7-6 and TRBJ2-3; the D is unclear. CDR1 and CDR2 (germline): SGHVS, FNYEAQ. The CDR3 extends over 12 amino acids. Trimming took 5 bases from V and 9 from J, leaving 12 bases between them. The CDR3 nucleotides read TGTGCCAGCAGCCTCCAATTGGGGACGCAGTATTTT. Its protein is CASSLQLGTQYF. Full variable domain (rest looked up from reference TRBV7-6 and TRBJ2-3): GAGVSQSPRYKVTKRGQDVALRCDPISGHVSLYWYRQALGQGPEFLTYFNYEAQQDKSGLPNDRFSAERPEGSISTLTIQRTEQRDSAMYRCASSLQLGTQYFGPGTRLTVL.

This clonotype was recorded a few times. The chain carries TRBV19 and TRBJ2-1, with 7 bases lining up with TRBD2. This CDR3 has 12 amino acids. Germline V gene sequence: CDR1 LNHDA, CDR2 SQIVND (reference sequence). V gave up 5 bases and J gave up 10 bases; unmatched junction bases: 5. This CDR3 is CASSPLAREQFF. In DNA form, the CDR3 reads TGTGCCAGTAGTCCACTAGCGAGAGAGCAGTTCTTC.

There are many counts of this clonotype. The chain links TRBV7-9 to TRBJ1-1; TRBD1 agrees at 7 bases. Germline V lookup: CDR1 SEHNR, CDR2 FQNEAQ (reference sequence). CDR3 size: 16 residues. Trimming took 5 bases from V and 3 from J; bases not matched to a gene: 12. As DNA, the CDR3 is TGTGCCAGCAGCAGCTGGGGACAGCCAAAGGACACTGAAGCTTTCTTT. This sequence encodes CASSSWGQPKDTEAFF. Using reference TRBV7-9 and TRBJ1-1 for the parts outside the CDR3, the full variable domain is DTGVSQNPRHKITKRGQNVTFRCDPISEHNRLYWYRQTLGQGPEFLTYFQNEAQLEKSRLLSDRFSAERPKGSFSTLEIQRTEQGDSAMYLCASSSWGQPKDTEAFFGQGTRLTVV.

The rearrangement uses TRBV11-2 and TRBJ2-6; D gene uncertain. The CDR3 sequence is 15 residues long. Germline V gives CDR1 SGHAT, CDR2 FQNNGV. V was cut by 4 bases and J by 0 bases, with 7 bases left in between. The CDR3 sequence: CASSSLRSGANVLTF. The CDR3, as DNA: TGTGCCAGCAGCTCATTACGCTCTGGGGCCAACGTCCTGACTTTC.

This clonotype has more than one count but fewer than ten. The chain has TRBV5-1 and TRBJ2-3, with 8 positions matching TRBD2. The CDR3 covers 15 residues. V shed 5 bases and J 3 bases; nucleotides not matched to a gene: 8. Germline values: CDR1 SGHRS, CDR2 YFSETQ. The CDR3 loop is CASRVQGLDTDTQYF. The CDR3 DNA follows: TGCGCCAGCAGAGTTCAGGGACTAGATACAGATACGCAGTATTTT.

This clonotype was counted at least ten times. The chain links TRBV18 to TRBJ2-1; 8 nucleotides align to TRBD2. This CDR3 region has 17 residues. J was trimmed by 5 bases and V by 3 bases; bases with no gene match: 12. Germline CDR1 and CDR2: KGHSH and LQKENI. CDR3: CASSPPGTAGVNNEQFF. For the CDR3, the DNA is TGTGCCAGCTCACCCCCGGGTACAGCGGGAGTCAACAATGAGCAGTTCTTC.

The rearrangement links TRBV7-9 to TRBJ2-6; D gene unclear. This CDR3 is 15 amino acids long. Looked up from germline, CDR1 is SEHNR and CDR2 is FQNEAQ (reference sequence). The V end was cut by 4 bases, the J end by 0 bases, with 7 bases between. CDR3 in DNA: TGTGCCAGCAGCTCTACAGACTCTGGGGCCAACGTCCTGACTTTC. Its protein product is CASSSTDSGANVLTF.

This clonotype appeared a few times. The DNA of the CDR3 is TGTGCCAGCAGTTCAAAGGCGGGGGTGTCCTACAATGAGCAGTTCTTC. This encodes CASSSKAGVSYNEQFF. The chain combines TRBV6-6 with TRBJ2-1; 7 bases line up with TRBD2. J gave up 1 base and V 4 bases, and 7 bases lay outside the gene matches. The CDR3 spans 16 residues. Per germline, CDR1 MNHNY and CDR2 SVGAGI (reference sequence).

This clonotype was detected many times. V is TRBV7-8 and J is TRBJ2-1; 13 nucleotides line up with TRBD2. V was clipped by 7 bases and J by 13 bases; unmatched bases: 22. CDR1 and CDR2 (germline): SGHVS, FQNEAQ. The CDR3 covers 18 residues. The CDR3 loop reads CASTSLPTTSGRDRPQFF. The CDR3 DNA reads as TGTGCCAGCACCAGCTTACCCACAACTAGCGGGAGGGACCGTCCTCAGTTCTTC.

This clonotype was seen ten or more times. The V gene is TRBV7-8, the J gene TRBJ2-7, with TRBD1 matching over 7 bases. With V trimmed by 5 bases and J by 1 base, 5 bases remained unmatched. Germline V gene data show CDR1 as SGHVS and CDR2 as FQNEAQ. CDR3 length: 14 amino acids. As DNA, the CDR3 is TGTGCCAGCAGCCCCAGACAGGGATCCTACGAGCAGTACTTC. Translation gives CASSPRQGSYEQYF.

Worth noting for this clonotype: A much bigger clone sits one base away, suggesting this may be a read error. This rearrangement joins TRBV11-3 to TRBJ2-3; 11 positions agree with TRBD2. Germline V CDR1 and CDR2: SGHNT, YENEEA. CDR3 length: 17 residues. Unmatched junction bases numbered 11, after V lost 4 bases and J lost 5 bases. In DNA, the CDR3 is TGTGCCAGCAGCTCGTGGACTAGCGGGTTTTCAAAAGATACGCAGTATTTT. Translating it yields CASSSWTSGFSKDTQYF.

This clonotype was seen ten or more times. The chain combines TRBV12-3 or TRBV12-4 with TRBJ1-3; no reliable D call. Trimming took off 2 bases at V and 0 bases at J, with 8 bases between the two ends. The CDR3 totals 15 residues. The CDR3 loop reads CASSLSGYSGNTIYF. As DNA, the CDR3 is TGTGCCAGCAGTTTATCGGGATACTCTGGAAACACCATATATTTT.

This chain links TRBV14 with TRBJ2-2; 8 bases line up with TRBD2. V gave up 1 base and J gave up 3 bases; unmatched junction bases: 22. The CDR3 length is 22 residues. Germline CDR1 is SGHDN and CDR2 is FVKESK. The CDR3 sequence: CASSQVFFSGLGSRPDTGELFF. The DNA of the CDR3 is TGTGCCAGCAGCCAAGTGTTTTTTTCGGGACTAGGGTCTCGTCCGGACACCGGGGAGCTGTTTTTT. The whole variable domain, remainder taken from reference TRBV14 and TRBJ2-2, is EAGVTQFPSHSVIEKGQTVTLRCDPISGHDNLYWYRRVMGKEIKFLLHFVKESKQDESGMPNNRFLAERTGGTYSTLKVQPAELEDSGVYFCASSQVFFSGLGSRPDTGELFFGEGSRLTVL.

This clonotype was observed a few times. The J gene is TRBJ1-5, the V gene TRBV6-1; TRBD1 is a possible D gene (5 bases). The CDR3 is 13 amino acids. CDR1 and CDR2 (germline): MNHNS, SASEGT. The V and J ends lost 9 bases and 3 bases respectively, with 12 bases between them. The CDR3 bases are TGTGCCAGTCTTCAGGGTTACAATCAGCCCCAGCATTTT. Its protein is CASLQGYNQPQHF.

This chain uses TRBV10-3 with TRBJ1-1; TRBD1 matches at 7 bases. Germline loops: CDR1 ENHRY, CDR2 SYGVKD. V lost 2 bases to trimming and J lost 5 bases; unmatched junction nucleotides: 5. This CDR3 region has 14 residues. The CDR3 sequence: CAISEQGEETEAFF. The CDR3 nucleotides read TGTGCCATCAGTGAGCAGGGGGAGGAGACTGAAGCTTTCTTT.

The chain joins TRBV7-2 to TRBJ1-5, with TRBD1 matching 7 bases. Germline V lookup: CDR1 SGHTA, CDR2 FQGNSA. Trimming removed 1 base from V and 6 bases from J; junction bases left unmatched: 15. The CDR3 has 18 amino acids. CDR3 in amino acids: CASSLGSEGRGKGQPQHF. DNA of the CDR3: TGTGCCAGCAGCTTAGGGTCGGAGGGCAGGGGGAAGGGTCAGCCCCAGCATTTT. The full variable domain, in which reference TRBV7-2 and TRBJ1-5 provide the parts outside the CDR3, is GAGVSQSPSNKVTEKGKDVELRCDPISGHTALYWYRQSLGQGLEFLIYFQGNSAPDKSGLPSDRFSAERTGGSVSTLTIQRTQQEDSAVYLCASSLGSEGRGKGQPQHFGDGTRLSIL.

This clonotype was counted between two and nine times. V usage is TRBV7-9 and J usage is TRBJ2-1; 8 nucleotides line up with TRBD2. The CDR3 consists of 17 residues. Germline values: CDR1 SEHNR, CDR2 FQNEAQ (reference sequence). The V segment lost 2 bases and the J segment 5 bases; nucleotides outside the gene matches: 11. CDR3 protein: CASSLSFGLASDNEQFF. CDR3 coding DNA: TGTGCCAGCAGCTTAAGTTTCGGACTAGCTTCCGACAATGAGCAGTTCTTC.

The chain employs TRBV29-1 and TRBJ2-5; the match to TRBD2 covers 9 bases. This CDR3 is built from 14 residues. V dropped 3 bases and J dropped 0; count of bases not matched to a gene: 2. CDR1 and CDR2 from the germline V gene are SQVTM and ANQGSEA. The chain's CDR3 is CSVDLAGHQETQYF. The CDR3 coding sequence is TGCAGCGTTGACCTAGCGGGGCACCAAGAGACCCAGTACTTC.

This clonotype was counted only a few times. V usage is TRBV6-2 or TRBV6-3 and J usage is TRBJ2-7, with 7 positions matching TRBD1. V gave up 6 bases and J gave up 3 bases; unmatched junction bases: 11. Germline loops: CDR1 MNHEY, CDR2 SVGEGT. The CDR3 is 15 amino acids. The CDR3 sequence: CASRRLGQINYEQYF. In nucleotides, the CDR3 is TGTGCCAGCAGGCGCCTGGGACAGATTAACTACGAGCAGTACTTC.

The gene calls are TRBV5-6 and TRBJ1-1; D ambiguous. The CDR3 sequence is 13 residues long. Germline-derived CDR1 and CDR2 are SGHDT and YYEEEE. The V end lost 1 base, the J end lost 5 bases, and 9 bases lay between the germline ends. CDR3 region: CASSLIMVTEAFF. CDR3 DNA sequence: TGTGCCAGCAGCTTGATAATGGTGACTGAAGCTTTCTTT. The full variable domain, its missing parts supplied by reference TRBV5-6 and TRBJ1-1, is DAGVTQSPTHLIKTRGQQVTLRCSPKSGHDTVSWYQQALGQGPQFIFQYYEEEERQRGNFPDRFSGHQFPNYSSELNVNALLLGDSALYLCASSLIMVTEAFFGQGTRLTVV.

Remarks on this clonotype: This clone may be a read error of a much larger clone one base away. The chain couples TRBV7-2 to TRBJ2-7; 16 bases align to TRBD2. Unmatched junction bases numbered 5, after V lost 2 bases and J lost 7 bases. Per the germline V gene, CDR1 is SGHTA and CDR2 is FQGNSA. The CDR3 is 16 amino acids. Here the CDR3 DNA reads TGTGCCAGCAGCTTATTCGGGACTAGCGGGAGGGGGGAGCAGTACTTC. Translating it yields CASSLFGTSGRGEQYF. The full variable domain, its missing parts supplied by reference TRBV7-2 and TRBJ2-7, is GAGVSQSPSNKVTEKGKDVELRCDPISGHTALYWYRQSLGQGLEFLIYFQGNSAPDKSGLPSDRFSAERTGGSVSTLTIQRTQQEDSAVYLCASSLFGTSGRGEQYFGPGTRLTVT.

This clonotype was detected a few times. This sequence joins TRBV6-2 or TRBV6-3 and TRBJ1-6; D might be TRBD1 (5 bases). The V end lost 7 bases, the J end lost 8 bases, and 15 bases lay between the germline ends. CDR3 length: 14 amino acids. Looked up from germline, CDR1 is MNHEY and CDR2 is SVGEGT. The CDR3 DNA follows: TGTGCCAGCAATGTCCGGGACGGTGATTCACCCCTCCACTTT. It translates to CASNVRDGDSPLHF.

The chain recombines TRBV29-1 with TRBJ1-1; D gene unclear. V dropped 3 bases and J dropped 3 bases, with 14 bases sitting between them. This CDR3 contains 14 residues. Germline loops: CDR1 SQVTM, CDR2 ANQGSEA. This CDR3 is CSVDVGYGDTEAFF. In nucleotides, the CDR3 is TGCAGCGTTGATGTGGGCTACGGAGACACTGAAGCTTTCTTT.

The rearrangement links TRBV5-1 to TRBJ2-7; the match to TRBD2 covers 9 bases. The CDR3 length is 15 residues. Germline V lookup: CDR1 SGHRS, CDR2 YFSETQ. The trim removed 0 bases at V and 6 bases at J, leaving 7 bases unmatched. The CDR3 spells CASSLGGTSSLEQYF. CDR3 bases: TGCGCCAGCAGCTTGGGCGGGACTAGCAGTCTCGAGCAGTACTTC. Full variable domain (outside the CDR3, taken from reference TRBV5-1 and TRBJ2-7): KAGVTQTPRYLIKTRGQQVTLSCSPISGHRSVSWYQQTPGQGLQFLFEYFSETQRNKGNFPGRFSGRQFSNSRSEMNVSTLELGDSALYLCASSLGGTSSLEQYFGPGTRLTVT.

This clonotype has more than one count but fewer than ten. V is TRBV6-5 and J is TRBJ2-7; the D is unclear. Trimming took off 0 bases at V and 6 bases at J, with 12 bases between the two ends. This CDR3 spans 14 amino acids. Per germline, CDR1 MNHEY and CDR2 SVGAGI. The CDR3 spells CASSYSGQLGEQYF. As DNA, the CDR3 is TGTGCCAGCAGTTACTCGGGCCAGCTGGGCGAGCAGTACTTC.

Comment on this clonotype: This clone may be a read error of a much larger clone one base away. CDR3 amino acids: CASSFGGNAPLYF. CDR3 sequence (DNA): TGTGCCAGCAGCTTCGGGGGGAACGCACCCCTCTACTTT. The chain has TRBV7-2 and TRBJ1-6, with D maybe TRBD1 (5 bases). Germline-derived CDR1 and CDR2 are SGHTA and FQGNSA. The CDR3 contains 13 residues.

This clonotype was observed at least ten times. The V gene is TRBV10-3, the J gene TRBJ1-1, with D perhaps matching TRBD1 (6 bases). This CDR3 contains 15 residues. Trimming took off 0 bases at V and 5 bases at J, with 13 bases between the two ends. CDR1 ENHRY and CDR2 SYGVKD come from the germline V gene. CDR3: CAISESGGARTEAFF. The CDR3, as DNA: TGTGCCATCAGTGAGTCGGGGGGGGCGCGAACTGAAGCTTTCTTT.

The J gene is TRBJ2-7, the V gene TRBV5-1; TRBD1 might be the D (6 bases). V was pared by 4 bases and J by 0 bases, with 11 bases between. Germline CDR1 is SGHRS and CDR2 is YFSETQ. The CDR3 is made up of 14 amino acids. This CDR3 reads CASSRTESSYEQYF. The CDR3 nucleotides are TGCGCCAGCAGCCGGACAGAGAGCTCCTACGAGCAGTACTTC.

A few counts support this clonotype. The genes are TRBV7-2 and TRBJ2-5, with D perhaps matching TRBD1 (5 bases). Between the trimmed V and J ends, which lost 5 bases and 5 bases, there was a span of 12 bases. From germline, CDR1 is SGHTA and CDR2 FQGNSA. The CDR3 extends over 13 amino acids. The DNA of the CDR3 is TGTGCCAGCAGCCGAGCAGGGAAGGAGACCCAGTACTTC. Amino acids: CASSRAGKETQYF.

On this clonotype: A read error may explain this, as a much larger clone is one base away. This rearrangement joins TRBV7-2 to TRBJ2-5; D remains ambiguous. V lost 7 bases, J lost 1 base, and 10 bases lay in between. CDR3 size: 13 residues. Germline CDR1 SGHTA, CDR2 FQGNSA. The CDR3 loop is CASKDSAQETQYF. As DNA, the CDR3 is TGTGCCAGCAAGGATTCCGCCCAAGAGACCCAGTACTTC.